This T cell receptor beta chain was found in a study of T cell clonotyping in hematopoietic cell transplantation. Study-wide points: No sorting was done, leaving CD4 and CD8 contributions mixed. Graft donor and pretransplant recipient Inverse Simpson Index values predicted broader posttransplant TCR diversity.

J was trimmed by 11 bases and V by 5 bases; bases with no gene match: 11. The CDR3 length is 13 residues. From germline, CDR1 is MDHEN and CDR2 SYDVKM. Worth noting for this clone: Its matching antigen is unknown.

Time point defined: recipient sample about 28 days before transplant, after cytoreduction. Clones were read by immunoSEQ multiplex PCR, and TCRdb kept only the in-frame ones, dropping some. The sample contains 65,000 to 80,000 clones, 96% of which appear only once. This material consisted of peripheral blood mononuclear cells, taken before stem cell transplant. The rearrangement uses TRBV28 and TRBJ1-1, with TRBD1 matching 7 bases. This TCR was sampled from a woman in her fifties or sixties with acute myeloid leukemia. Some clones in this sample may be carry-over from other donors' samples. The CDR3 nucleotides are TGTGCCAGCAGTAAACGACAGGGTGGGGAGGCTTTCTTT. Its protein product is CASSKRQGGEAFF.